Sequencing of this TCR beta chain was carried out in a study of radiotherapy plus CTLA-4 blockade in lung cancer. The CDR3 loop spans 15 amino acids. Trimming cost V 1 base and J 5 bases, with 15 bases left between them. CDR1 is SGHRS, CDR2 YFSETQ, per germline. TCRdb keeps only in-frame clones here, not all; method: immunoSEQ multiplex PCR. The sample yields about 49,000 clones, roughly four fifths seen once. Study-wide results and caveats: Interferon-beta, together with early blood T cell clone dynamics, reportedly best predicted response.

Concerning this clone: Its antigen is not identified.

The source was peripheral blood, collected from a patient treated with radiotherapy plus ipilimumab. This chain connects TRBV5-1 to TRBJ2-5; tentative D call: TRBD1 (6 bases). This TCR was sampled from a human donor with non-small cell lung cancer who had stable disease on radiotherapy plus ipilimumab. CDR3 DNA: TGCGCCAGCAGCTTGACAGGGAAGGATGCGGAGACCCAGTACTTC. This codes for CASSLTGKDAETQYF. The full variable domain, in which reference TRBV5-1 and TRBJ2-5 provide the parts outside the CDR3, is KAGVTQTPRYLIKTRGQQVTLSCSPISGHRSVSWYQQTPGQGLQFLFEYFSETQRNKGNFPGRFSGRQFSNSRSEMNVSTLELGDSALYLCASSLTGKDAETQYFGPGTRLLVL.